This is a list of T cell receptor beta chains from one sample in a study of cytomegalovirus exposure and HLA in healthy donors. The assay was immunoSEQ multiplex PCR, and TCRdb's table has in-frame clones only and misses some. Here the sample spans some 130,000 clones, around 74% being singletons. Sequenced material: PBMCs. The origin of the receptors is a male donor in good health and CMV-seronegative. CDR3s include the opening cysteine and the closing phenylalanine or tryptophan. D genes are given only for firm matches. Part of the rows lack a size; the others show once, few, many or a class for expanded clones.

j_gene: TRBJ1-2; abundance: -; d_gene: -; v_gene: TRBV4-3; CDR3nt: TGCGCCAGCAGCCAAGAGCACCAGTCCAGCTATGGCTACACCTTC; CDR3aa: CASSQEHQSSYGYTF
j_gene: TRBJ1-2; abundance: -; d_gene: -; v_gene: TRBV11-1; CDR3nt: TGTGCCAGCAGCCACGCCAGGGTCGGCTACACCTTC; CDR3aa: CASSHARVGYTF
j_gene: TRBJ1-1; abundance: -; d_gene: TRBD1; v_gene: TRBV4-2; CDR3nt: TGTGCCAGCAGCCAAGTGGGACAGGGCCGCACTGAAGCTTTCTTT; CDR3aa: CASSQVGQGRTEAFF
j_gene: TRBJ2-7; abundance: few; d_gene: TRBD2; v_gene: TRBV5-1; CDR3nt: TGCGCCAGCAGCGGGGGACTAGCGGGGAGCTACGAGCAGTACTTC; CDR3aa: CASSGGLAGSYEQYF
j_gene: TRBJ2-7; abundance: -; d_gene: -; v_gene: TRBV19; CDR3nt: TGTGCCAGTAGTTATGGGGCCGATAGCTCCTACGAGCAGTACTTC; CDR3aa: CASSYGADSSYEQYF
j_gene: TRBJ1-1; abundance: -; d_gene: -; v_gene: TRBV7-8; CDR3nt: TGTGCCAGCAGCGCAGGGTGGGGGGACACTGAAGCTTTCTTT; CDR3aa: CASSAGWGDTEAFF
j_gene: TRBJ1-1; abundance: -; d_gene: -; v_gene: TRBV7-2; CDR3nt: TGTGCCAGCAGCTCCCGCCTCAGCGCTGAAGCTTTCTTT; CDR3aa: CASSSRLSAEAFF
j_gene: TRBJ2-1; abundance: -; d_gene: TRBD1; v_gene: TRBV11-2; CDR3nt: TGTGCCACCGCTTTTACTACAGGGGCCGATGAGCAGTTCTTC; CDR3aa: CATAFTTGADEQFF
j_gene: TRBJ1-2; abundance: once; d_gene: -; v_gene: TRBV5-1; CDR3nt: TGCGCCAGCAGGGCAGGGGTAGCTAACTATGGCTACACCTTC; CDR3aa: CASRAGVANYGYTF
j_gene: TRBJ1-1; abundance: -; d_gene: -; v_gene: TRBV10-1; CDR3nt: TGCGCCAGCAGAATAGGGGGGGACTCTCCGAACACTGAAGCTTTCTTT; CDR3aa: CASRIGGDSPNTEAFF
j_gene: TRBJ2-5; abundance: few; d_gene: TRBD1; v_gene: TRBV7-9; CDR3nt: TGTGCCAGCAGCCCGATGTGGACAGGGTCCCGAGAGACCCAGTACTTC; CDR3aa: CASSPMWTGSRETQYF
j_gene: TRBJ1-5; abundance: -; d_gene: TRBD1; v_gene: TRBV7-9; CDR3nt: TGTGCCAGCAGCTTCACAGGGGGCTTACAGCCCCAGCATTTT; CDR3aa: CASSFTGGLQPQHF
j_gene: TRBJ2-3; abundance: -; d_gene: -; v_gene: TRBV2; CDR3nt: TGTGCCAGCAGTCTGGCGGGCACAGATACGCAGTATTTT; CDR3aa: CASSLAGTDTQYF
j_gene: TRBJ1-4; abundance: -; d_gene: -; v_gene: TRBV7-2; CDR3nt: TGTGCCAGCAGCTTTCGGGACCGCGGGGTTGAAAAACTGTTTTTT; CDR3aa: CASSFRDRGVEKLFF
j_gene: TRBJ1-1; abundance: few; d_gene: -; v_gene: TRBV12-5; CDR3nt: TGTGCTAGTGGTTCAGTGAACACTGAAGCTTTCTTT; CDR3aa: CASGSVNTEAFF
j_gene: TRBJ2-7; abundance: -; d_gene: TRBD2; v_gene: TRBV9; CDR3nt: TGTGCCAGCAGCGTTAGCGGGAGGGCCGACGAGCAGTACTTC; CDR3aa: CASSVSGRADEQYF
j_gene: TRBJ1-1; abundance: -; d_gene: -; v_gene: TRBV2; CDR3nt: TGTGCCAGCAGTGAAGCGCTTCCGGGGGCTGAAGCTTTCTTT; CDR3aa: CASSEALPGAEAFF
j_gene: TRBJ2-3; abundance: -; d_gene: TRBD1; v_gene: TRBV6-5; CDR3nt: TGTGCCAGCAGTCTTGGGACAGGGGGGACAGATACGCAGTATTTT; CDR3aa: CASSLGTGGTDTQYF
j_gene: TRBJ1-3; abundance: once; d_gene: -; v_gene: TRBV4-3; CDR3nt: TGCGCCAGCAGCCCACAGATTCCAGGAAACACCATATATTTT; CDR3aa: CASSPQIPGNTIYF
j_gene: TRBJ1-1; abundance: -; d_gene: TRBD1; v_gene: TRBV7-2; CDR3nt: TGTGCCAGCAGCCCGCGGACAGGAGTGAACACTGAAGCTTTCTTT; CDR3aa: CASSPRTGVNTEAFF
j_gene: TRBJ1-2; abundance: -; d_gene: -; v_gene: TRBV28; CDR3nt: TGTGCCAGCAGTGCGCGGGTAGGAGTTTATGGCTACACCTTC; CDR3aa: CASSARVGVYGYTF
j_gene: TRBJ1-3; abundance: -; d_gene: -; v_gene: TRBV5-4; CDR3nt: TGTGCCAGCAGCTCACCGACAGGCTCTGGAAACACCATATATTTT; CDR3aa: CASSSPTGSGNTIYF
j_gene: TRBJ2-7; abundance: -; d_gene: -; v_gene: TRBV18; CDR3nt: TGTGCCAGCTCACCAGGGCAGGGAACTTACGAGCAGTACTTC; CDR3aa: CASSPGQGTYEQYF
j_gene: TRBJ2-3; abundance: -; d_gene: TRBD1; v_gene: TRBV7-2; CDR3nt: TGTGCCAGCAGCTTGACAGGGGGCACAGATACGCAGTATTTT; CDR3aa: CASSLTGGTDTQYF
j_gene: TRBJ2-1; abundance: -; d_gene: -; v_gene: TRBV4-1; CDR3nt: TGCGCCAGCAGCGGCCAGGAGGGACCCTACAATGAGCAGTTCTTC; CDR3aa: CASSGQEGPYNEQFF
j_gene: TRBJ2-1; abundance: -; d_gene: -; v_gene: TRBV7-2; CDR3nt: TGTGCCAGCAGCTTCTCTGACGGACACTACAATGAGCAGTTCTTC; CDR3aa: CASSFSDGHYNEQFF
j_gene: TRBJ1-6; abundance: -; d_gene: TRBD1; v_gene: TRBV5-1; CDR3nt: TGCGCCAGCAGCGCCGGACAGGGAGATTCATCACCCCTCCACTTT; CDR3aa: CASSAGQGDSSPLHF
j_gene: TRBJ2-3; abundance: -; d_gene: -; v_gene: TRBV6-6; CDR3nt: TGTGCCAGCGTTAGGACACCTAGCACAGATACGCAGTATTTT; CDR3aa: CASVRTPSTDTQYF